These 17 T cell receptor beta chains originate from one sample sequenced in a study of CD8 T cells in Susac syndrome (dated by TCRdb to the late 2010s). The library relied on the immunoSEQ multiplex PCR assay. RNA was extracted with the RNeasy kit and roughly 0.45 to 1 ug was reverse transcribed using random hexamers. The raw public data were reprocessed by TCRdb itself: fastp quality trimming at Q25, MiXCR clonotype calling, in-frame beta chains only. Here each entry gathers all rows of one CDR3 protein and keeps the most common genes and DNA. The sample table records 75,000 to 95,000 distinct CDR3 sequences; 95% to 96% of these occur just once. The ten largest make up 0.55% to 0.8% of the sample. The sample taken for sequencing was CD8+ T cells from PBMCs. These receptors all stem from a human donor with Susac syndrome.

The chain joins TRBV28 to TRBJ2-3; maybe TRBD1 (5 bases). Per germline, CDR1 MDHEN and CDR2 SYDVKM. Trimming took 11 bases from V and 4 from J, leaving 13 bases between them. The CDR3 totals 12 residues. CDR3 DNA sequence: TGTGCCGGATCTCAGGGATCAGATACGCAGTATTTT. As protein: CAGSQGSDTQYF.

The chain joins TRBV20-1 to TRBJ2-1, with 9 bases that match TRBD2. Germline assignment: CDR1 DFQATT and CDR2 SNEGSKA (reference sequence). The CDR3 contains 18 residues. The junction had 9 bases not matched to a gene; V was cut back by 0 bases and J by 0 bases. The CDR3 DNA is TGCAGTGCTAGAGATCTTACTAGCGGGCTTAGCTCCTACAATGAGCAGTTCTTC. Its translation: CSARDLTSGLSSYNEQFF.

In DNA form, the CDR3 reads TGTGCCAGCAGTCCCGCAGGGAACTATGGCTACACCTTC. Residues: CASSPAGNYGYTF. V usage is TRBV12-3 or TRBV12-4 and J usage is TRBJ1-2; a weak D match, TRBD1 (5 bases). The CDR3 has 13 residues. Trimming stripped 5 bases from V and 2 bases from J, with 9 bases between.

The chain uses TRBV29-1 and TRBJ1-3; D ambiguous. The germline gives CDR1 SQVTM, CDR2 ANQGSEA. Trimming left V 0 bases short and J 0 bases short, with 9 bases between. This CDR3 is built from 15 residues. CDR3 amino acids: CSVEDLRSSGNTIYF. In DNA form, the CDR3 reads TGCAGCGTTGAAGATCTTCGGAGCTCTGGAAACACCATATATTTT.

The gene calls are TRBV11-2 and TRBJ2-3; D ambiguous. The V end lost 1 base, the J end lost 0 bases, and 8 bases lay between the germline ends. The germline CDR1 and CDR2 sequences are SGHAT and FQNNGV. This CDR3 spans 15 amino acids. In DNA form, the CDR3 reads TGTGCCAGCAGCTTAGGCGTCCTAAGCACAGATACGCAGTATTTT. Translation: CASSLGVLSTDTQYF. The full variable domain, completed using reference TRBV11-2 and TRBJ2-3, is EAGVAQSPRYKIIEKRQSVAFWCNPISGHATLYWYQQILGQGPKLLIQFQNNGVVDDSQLPKDRFSAERLKGVDSTLKIQPAKLEDSAVYLCASSLGVLSTDTQYFGPGTRLTVL.

The rearrangement links TRBV20-1 to TRBJ2-3; weak D call: TRBD2 (6 bases). Germline V gene sequence: CDR1 DFQATT, CDR2 SNEGSKA (reference sequence). This CDR3 comprises 14 residues. V was pared by 6 bases and J by 6 bases, with 19 bases between. The CDR3 is CSATTAGTSDTQYF. CDR3 sequence (DNA): TGCAGTGCCACGACCGCGGGGACGTCGGATACGCAGTATTTT.

The rearrangement uses TRBV18 and TRBJ2-1; 7 bases line up with TRBD2. Germline CDR1 reads KGHSH; CDR2 reads LQKENI. V dropped 3 bases and J dropped 8; count of bases not matched to a gene: 1. The CDR3 totals 12 residues. The CDR3 nucleotides read TGTGCCAGCTCACCTGGGGGGGATGAGCAGTTCTTC. Translation gives CASSPGGDEQFF.

The rearrangement joins TRBV27 to TRBJ2-5; D unresolved. Germline V lookup: CDR1 MNHEY, CDR2 SMNVEV (reference sequence). The CDR3 runs 15 residues. V lost 6 bases and J lost 2, with 16 bases in between. The CDR3 DNA sequence: TGTGCCAGCAGCCGCGTCACAGCTGGACAAGAGACCCAGTACTTC. Protein sequence: CASSRVTAGQETQYF.

This chain connects TRBV6-1 to TRBJ2-1, with 11 positions matching TRBD2. The CDR3 is made up of 13 amino acids. Germline V lookup: CDR1 MNHNS, CDR2 SASEGT. Trimming took 8 bases from V and 9 from J; bases not matched to a gene: 6. The CDR3 DNA is TGTGCCAGCGGACCTAGCGGGGGGCTTGAGCAGTTCTTC. Its translation: CASGPSGGLEQFF.

V is TRBV7-9 and J is TRBJ1-1; 8 nucleotides agree with TRBD1. Unmatched junction bases numbered 6, after V lost 5 bases and J lost 7 bases. The CDR3 loop spans 13 amino acids. The germline V gene encodes CDR1 SEHNR and CDR2 FQNEAQ (reference sequence). CDR3 bases: TGTGCCAGCAGCCTCAGGGGGCTAGATGAAGCTTTCTTT. Its protein product is CASSLRGLDEAFF.

The chain joins TRBV19 to TRBJ1-1; D gene uncertain. V lost 5 bases and J 0 bases, leaving 13 bases between the germline ends. Germline V gene lookup returns CDR1 LNHDA and CDR2 SQIVND (reference sequence). CDR3 length equals 15 residues. The DNA of the CDR3 is TGTGCCAGTAGTCCATCGGGTTACCTGAACACTGAAGCTTTCTTT. Its translation is CASSPSGYLNTEAFF.

The chain carries TRBV7-2 and TRBJ2-5; 11 bases are shared with TRBD1. In germline, CDR1 is SGHTA, CDR2 FQGNSA. This CDR3 spans 17 amino acids. V gave up 1 base and J gave up 0 bases; unmatched junction bases: 4. Here the CDR3 DNA reads TGTGCCAGCAGCTTAGTTGGGACAGGGGGGTACCAAGAGACCCAGTACTTC. This gives the protein CASSLVGTGGYQETQYF.

The CDR3 reads CASSKNWGGSYEQYF. CDR3 in DNA: TGTGCCAGCAGTAAGAACTGGGGAGGATCCTACGAGCAGTACTTC. The chain links TRBV28 to TRBJ2-7, with TRBD2 as a possible D gene (6 bases). Trimming took off 5 bases at V and 1 base at J, with 15 bases between the two ends. The CDR3 loop spans 15 amino acids. CDR1 is MDHEN and CDR2 is SYDVKM in the germline V gene.

The chain uses TRBV18 and TRBJ2-5; D possibly matches TRBD1 or TRBD2 (6 bases each). Germline-derived CDR1 and CDR2 are KGHSH and LQKENI. V was pared by 5 bases and J by 4 bases, with 17 bases between. The CDR3 sequence is 15 residues long. As DNA, the CDR3 is TGTGCCAGCTCAGCCATGGCCGGGGGCGGAGAGACCCAGTACTTC. Its protein product is CASSAMAGGGETQYF.

The chain recombines TRBV5-1 with TRBJ1-5; no reliable D call. The CDR3 runs 16 residues. CDR1 and CDR2 (germline): SGHRS, YFSETQ. The V end was cut by 4 bases, the J end by 5 bases, with 19 bases between. The CDR3 sequence: CASSPGVHPWDQPQHF. Here the CDR3 DNA reads TGCGCCAGCAGCCCTGGCGTACACCCGTGGGATCAGCCCCAGCATTTT.

The chain links TRBV6-6 to TRBJ1-5; no reliable D call. The CDR3 is 16 amino acids. The germline CDR1 and CDR2 sequences are MNHNY and SVGAGI (reference sequence). V was trimmed by 5 bases and J by 0 bases, leaving 14 bases between them. The CDR3 coding sequence is TGTGCCAGCAGTACGACCGGAGCATCTAGCAATCAGCCCCAGCATTTT. Translating it yields CASSTTGASSNQPQHF.

This chain uses TRBV5-1 with TRBJ2-1, with D perhaps TRBD1 (5 bases). The V gene lost 2 bases and the J gene lost 9 bases, with 9 bases spanning the gap. CDR3 length: 12 residues. Germline CDR1 is SGHRS and CDR2 is YFSETQ. The CDR3 region has the DNA TGCGCCAGCAGCTTCCCAGGGATTGAGCAGTTCTTC. Residues: CASSFPGIEQFF.